This T cell receptor beta chain is drawn from a study of blood T cell repertoires in COVID-19. About the study: Italy, Spain and the United States were the sources of the convalescent and acute COVID-19 samples. The cDNA or gDNA used as material had been derived from T cells, B-cell-depleted T cells, or PBMCs.

The V gene end was trimmed by 4 bases and the J gene end by 8 bases; junction bases not matched to a gene: 12. CDR3 length equals 15 residues. Per germline, CDR1 SGHRS and CDR2 YFSETQ. In the authors' methods: Researchers report that nucleated cell counts were estimated from reference gene primer amplification. The protocol was immunoSEQ multiplex PCR, while the TCRdb copy is restricted to in-frame clones and leaves out a portion. V, J and clone size were drawn from that table, and D and trimming were deduced from the DNA. The sample lists about 670,000 clones, 85% to 90% occurring once. This clone showed up just once.

The chain recombines TRBV5-1 with TRBJ1-2; 9 bases are shared with TRBD1. Sequencing was carried out using peripheral blood. The TCR sequence derives from a woman aged 18-29 years with acute or convalescent COVID-19. The DNA for the CDR3 is TGCGCCAGCAGCGTGTCCCGGGACAGGGTAGGGGGCTACACCTTC. It encodes CASSVSRDRVGGYTF.